Listed here is a single T cell receptor beta chain. The antigen is undetermined. This specimen comes from a study of cytomegalovirus exposure and HLA in healthy donors. The CDR3 runs 14 residues. The germline V and J ends were trimmed by 0 bases and 2 bases, with 7 bases remaining between them. In germline, CDR1 is SGDLS, CDR2 YYNGEE. PCR involved 60 Vbeta and 13 Jbeta primers. Using immunoSEQ multiplex PCR, the repertoire was profiled, and TCRdb retains in-frame clones only, with some absent. This sample has some 210,000 clones, with approximately 83% found just once. Findings and limits, study-wide: Among TCR beta chains, those listed as cytomegalovirus-associated numbered approximately 150.

The chain joins TRBV9 to TRBJ2-3; a possible D gene is TRBD2 (6 bases). This receptor was identified in a woman aged 45-59 years in good health and CMV-seropositive. The material sequenced was PBMCs. CDR3 DNA sequence: TGTGCCAGCAGCGTAGCGCGGGACACAGATACGCAGTATTTT. Its protein product is CASSVARDTDTQYF.